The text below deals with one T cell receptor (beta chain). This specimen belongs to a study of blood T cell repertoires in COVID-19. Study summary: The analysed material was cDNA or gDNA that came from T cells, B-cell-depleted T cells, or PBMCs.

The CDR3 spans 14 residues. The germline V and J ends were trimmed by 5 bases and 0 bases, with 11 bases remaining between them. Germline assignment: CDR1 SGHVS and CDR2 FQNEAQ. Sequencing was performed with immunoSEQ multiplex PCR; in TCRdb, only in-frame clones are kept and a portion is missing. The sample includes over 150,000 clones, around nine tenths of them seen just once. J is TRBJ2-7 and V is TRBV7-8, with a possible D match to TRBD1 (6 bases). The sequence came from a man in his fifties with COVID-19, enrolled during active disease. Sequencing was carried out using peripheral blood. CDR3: CASSPRDNSYEQYF. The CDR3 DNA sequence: TGTGCCAGCAGCCCCCGGGACAACTCCTACGAGCAGTACTTC.